A selection of T cell receptor beta chains follows, all from one sample in a study of PD-1 blockade in classical Hodgkin lymphoma. Profiling relied on immunoSEQ multiplex PCR, and the TCRdb table lists in-frame clones only, not all of them. The profile shows around 13,000 clones, 80% to 90% of them singletons. The specimen comprised peripheral blood mononuclear cells (PBMCs), sampled before the fourth cycle of nivolumab. These TCRs come from a human donor with classical Hodgkin lymphoma. CDR3s include the opening cysteine and the closing phenylalanine or tryptophan. The order of the fields is CDR3 DNA, CDR3 protein, clone size, J gene, V gene, D gene. D genes are given only for firm matches. For some rows the clone size is stated as once, few or many, or as a class when expanded; others skip it.

CDR3nt: TGTGCCAGCAGCTTGGGTAGTACCTCCCAGAACACCATATATTTT; CDR3aa: CASSLGSTSQNTIYF; abundance: few; j_gene: TRBJ1-3; v_gene: TRBV5-4; d_gene: -
CDR3nt: TGTGCCAGCAGGCAATTATCCAAGGCAGAGGAGCTGTTTTTT; CDR3aa: CASRQLSKAEELFF; abundance: few; j_gene: TRBJ2-2; v_gene: TRBV7-8; d_gene: -
CDR3nt: TGTGCCAGCACCAGAAGGACAGGTCCGAAGACCCAGTACTTC; CDR3aa: CASTRRTGPKTQYF; abundance: -; j_gene: TRBJ2-5; v_gene: TRBV6-1; d_gene: TRBD1
CDR3nt: TGTGCCAGCAGTTACTCCGGGAAAAGGGAGGGCTACACCTTC; CDR3aa: CASSYSGKREGYTF; abundance: -; j_gene: TRBJ1-2; v_gene: TRBV6-6; d_gene: -
CDR3nt: TGCAGCGTTCTGGGCGGGGGCCAGGTCTACGAGCAGTACTTC; CDR3aa: CSVLGGGQVYEQYF; abundance: -; j_gene: TRBJ2-7; v_gene: TRBV29-1; d_gene: -
CDR3nt: TGTGCCAGCAGTCAGGGTGATGGCTACACCTTC; CDR3aa: CASSQGDGYTF; abundance: -; j_gene: TRBJ1-2; v_gene: TRBV28; d_gene: -
CDR3nt: TGTGCCAGCAGCGTGCGAGGGAATCAGCCCCAGCATTTT; CDR3aa: CASSVRGNQPQHF; abundance: few; j_gene: TRBJ1-5; v_gene: TRBV7-2; d_gene: -
CDR3nt: TGCAGCGTTGAGGGACAGTTAAACGAGCAGTACTTC; CDR3aa: CSVEGQLNEQYF; abundance: few; j_gene: TRBJ2-7; v_gene: TRBV29-1; d_gene: TRBD1
CDR3nt: TGTGCCAGCAGCTTAGAGCAGGGGGTTTATCACGAGCAGTACTTC; CDR3aa: CASSLEQGVYHEQYF; abundance: -; j_gene: TRBJ2-7; v_gene: TRBV7-2; d_gene: TRBD1
CDR3nt: TGTGCCAGCAGCTTAGATGGGAGACAGGGACTTAATTTT; CDR3aa: CASSLDGRQGLNF; abundance: -; j_gene: TRBJ1-5; v_gene: TRBV11-2; d_gene: TRBD1
CDR3nt: TGTGCCAGCAGTTTGAGAGCGGGGGGTGGTAGCTCCTACGAGCAGTACTTC; CDR3aa: CASSLRAGGGSSYEQYF; abundance: -; j_gene: TRBJ2-7; v_gene: TRBV27; d_gene: TRBD2
CDR3nt: TGTGCCAGCAGTTACCGTGAAATGGGAAAACTGTTTTTT; CDR3aa: CASSYREMGKLFF; abundance: -; j_gene: TRBJ1-4; v_gene: TRBV6-5; d_gene: -
CDR3nt: TGTGCCAGCAGCTTAGTCCAGTGGGGAGATACGCAGTATTTT; CDR3aa: CASSLVQWGDTQYF; abundance: -; j_gene: TRBJ2-3; v_gene: TRBV7-6; d_gene: -
CDR3nt: TGTGCCAGCAGTCGGGGGCGTCAGCCCCAGCATTTT; CDR3aa: CASSRGRQPQHF; abundance: -; j_gene: TRBJ1-5; v_gene: TRBV6-1; d_gene: -
CDR3nt: TGTGCCAGCAGCGACGAGGGAGAAGAGACCCAGTACTTC; CDR3aa: CASSDEGEETQYF; abundance: -; j_gene: TRBJ2-5; v_gene: TRBV27; d_gene: -
CDR3nt: TGTGCCAGCAGCTCCTCCAGGGGGTTGGATGAAAAACTGTTTTTT; CDR3aa: CASSSSRGLDEKLFF; abundance: -; j_gene: TRBJ1-4; v_gene: TRBV7-8; d_gene: TRBD1
CDR3nt: TGCGCCAGCAGCCAAGGTTTGGCAGGGGGCCAAGCTTTCTTT; CDR3aa: CASSQGLAGGQAFF; abundance: few; j_gene: TRBJ1-1; v_gene: TRBV4-1; d_gene: TRBD1
CDR3nt: TGCAGTGCTAGTAAGGTATCTGAAGCTTTCTTT; CDR3aa: CSASKVSEAFF; abundance: -; j_gene: TRBJ1-1; v_gene: TRBV20-1; d_gene: -
CDR3nt: TGCGCCAGCAGCCAGGGGGGGAACACTGAAGCTTTCTTT; CDR3aa: CASSQGGNTEAFF; abundance: -; j_gene: TRBJ1-1; v_gene: TRBV5-1; d_gene: TRBD1
CDR3nt: TGTGCCAGCAGGATGGACAGGGGGAACACCGGGGAGCTGTTTTTT; CDR3aa: CASRMDRGNTGELFF; abundance: -; j_gene: TRBJ2-2; v_gene: TRBV2; d_gene: TRBD1
CDR3nt: TGTGCCAGCAGCCTTACAAGGCTACGGACTGAAGCTTTCTTT; CDR3aa: CASSLTRLRTEAFF; abundance: few; j_gene: TRBJ1-1; v_gene: TRBV7-3; d_gene: -
CDR3nt: TGTGCCAGTATTGGAGGACTAGCGGGGGCTTACAATGAGCAGTTCTTC; CDR3aa: CASIGGLAGAYNEQFF; abundance: -; j_gene: TRBJ2-1; v_gene: TRBV19; d_gene: TRBD2
CDR3nt: TGTGCCAGCAGCTTAGCGAGGGTAGCGTACCAAGAGACCCAGTACTTC; CDR3aa: CASSLARVAYQETQYF; abundance: once; j_gene: TRBJ2-5; v_gene: TRBV7-9; d_gene: -
CDR3nt: TGTGCCAGCAGTCCACAGGGCCGAAGAGGAAACACCATATATTTT; CDR3aa: CASSPQGRRGNTIYF; abundance: -; j_gene: TRBJ1-3; v_gene: TRBV6-6; d_gene: -
CDR3nt: TGCGCCAGCAGCCTGGGGGGGGCCCCGCGAGAGACCCAGTACTTC; CDR3aa: CASSLGGAPRETQYF; abundance: -; j_gene: TRBJ2-5; v_gene: TRBV4-1; d_gene: -
CDR3nt: TGTGCCAGCAGCTTGCGGCGAATCGCAACTAATGAAAAACTGTTTTTT; CDR3aa: CASSLRRIATNEKLFF; abundance: -; j_gene: TRBJ1-4; v_gene: TRBV5-6; d_gene: -
CDR3nt: TGCGCCAGCAGGGGATCTAGTCCGAGAGGTGACAATGAGCAGTTCTTC; CDR3aa: CASRGSSPRGDNEQFF; abundance: -; j_gene: TRBJ2-1; v_gene: TRBV4-1; d_gene: -
CDR3nt: TGTGCCAGTAGTCAACATGGACAGACGGGCTACGAGCAGTACTTC; CDR3aa: CASSQHGQTGYEQYF; abundance: -; j_gene: TRBJ2-7; v_gene: TRBV19; d_gene: -
CDR3nt: TGTGCCAGTAGTATAAGGGACAGGGCACCAATACAAGAGACCCAGTACTTC; CDR3aa: CASSIRDRAPIQETQYF; abundance: -; j_gene: TRBJ2-5; v_gene: TRBV19; d_gene: TRBD1
CDR3nt: TGCGCCAGCAGCCAAGATCAACGACAGTCAGGATATGGCTACACCTTC; CDR3aa: CASSQDQRQSGYGYTF; abundance: -; j_gene: TRBJ1-2; v_gene: TRBV4-1; d_gene: -
CDR3nt: TGTGCCAGTAGTATCGGGGGGCATTTTCCCTACGAGCAGTACTTC; CDR3aa: CASSIGGHFPYEQYF; abundance: -; j_gene: TRBJ2-7; v_gene: TRBV19; d_gene: -
CDR3nt: TGCGCCAGCAGCCAAGTTTCATTTGGACAGGGCTACGAGCAGTACTTC; CDR3aa: CASSQVSFGQGYEQYF; abundance: -; j_gene: TRBJ2-7; v_gene: TRBV4-1; d_gene: TRBD1
CDR3nt: TGCGCCAGCAGCCAAGAAAGGGGGGACAGGGTCTATGGCTACACCTTC; CDR3aa: CASSQERGDRVYGYTF; abundance: -; j_gene: TRBJ1-2; v_gene: TRBV4-1; d_gene: TRBD1
CDR3nt: TGTGCCAGCATGATGACCTCGGAAGGGGCTTTCTTT; CDR3aa: CASMMTSEGAFF; abundance: -; j_gene: TRBJ1-1; v_gene: TRBV2; d_gene: -
CDR3nt: TGTGCCAGCAGCTTAGGATCGGGACAAGGACGTAAAGAGCAGTACTTC; CDR3aa: CASSLGSGQGRKEQYF; abundance: -; j_gene: TRBJ2-7; v_gene: TRBV11-2; d_gene: -
CDR3nt: TGCGCCAGCAGCGACAGGGGTGCGAATACGCAGTATTTT; CDR3aa: CASSDRGANTQYF; abundance: -; j_gene: TRBJ2-3; v_gene: TRBV5-1; d_gene: TRBD1
CDR3nt: TGTGCCAGCAGCATTGCGGGGGGCTCGCCATCTGAGCAGTTCTTC; CDR3aa: CASSIAGGSPSEQFF; abundance: -; j_gene: TRBJ2-1; v_gene: TRBV9; d_gene: TRBD2